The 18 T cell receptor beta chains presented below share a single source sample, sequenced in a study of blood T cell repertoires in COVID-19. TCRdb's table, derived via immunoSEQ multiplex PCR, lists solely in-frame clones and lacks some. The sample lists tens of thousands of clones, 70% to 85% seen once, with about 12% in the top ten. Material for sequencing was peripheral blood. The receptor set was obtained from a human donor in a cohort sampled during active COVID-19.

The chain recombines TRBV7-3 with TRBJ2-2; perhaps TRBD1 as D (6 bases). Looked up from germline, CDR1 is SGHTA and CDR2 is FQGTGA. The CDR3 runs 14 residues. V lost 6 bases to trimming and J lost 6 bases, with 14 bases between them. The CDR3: CASRPTGSAGELFF. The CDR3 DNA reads TGTGCCAGCAGACCCACAGGGTCCGCCGGGGAGCTGTTTTTT.

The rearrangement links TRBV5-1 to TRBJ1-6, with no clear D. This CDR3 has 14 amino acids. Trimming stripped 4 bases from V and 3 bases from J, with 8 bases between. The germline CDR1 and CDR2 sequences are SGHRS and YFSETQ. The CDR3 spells CASSDGLYNSPLHF. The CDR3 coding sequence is TGCGCCAGCAGCGACGGACTCTATAATTCACCCCTCCACTTT.

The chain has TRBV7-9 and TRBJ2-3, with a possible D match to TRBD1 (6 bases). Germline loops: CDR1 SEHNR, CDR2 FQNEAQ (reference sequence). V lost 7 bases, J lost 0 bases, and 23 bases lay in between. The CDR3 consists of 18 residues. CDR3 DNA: TGTGCCAGCACCCGCCGGGACACGCGTTCTGCGAGCACAGATACGCAGTATTTT. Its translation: CASTRRDTRSASTDTQYF.

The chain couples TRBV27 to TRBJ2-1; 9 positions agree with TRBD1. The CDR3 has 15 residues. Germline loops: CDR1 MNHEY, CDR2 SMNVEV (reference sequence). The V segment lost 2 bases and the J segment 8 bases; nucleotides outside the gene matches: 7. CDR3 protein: CASSLKTGGGDEQFF. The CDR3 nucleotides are TGTGCCAGCAGTTTAAAGACAGGGGGTGGGGATGAGCAGTTCTTC.

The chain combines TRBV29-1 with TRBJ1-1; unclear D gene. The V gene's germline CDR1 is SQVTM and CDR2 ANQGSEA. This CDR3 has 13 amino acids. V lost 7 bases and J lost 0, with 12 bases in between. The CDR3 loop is CSALRRLNTEAFF. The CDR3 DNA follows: TGCAGCGCCCTGCGCAGGTTGAACACTGAAGCTTTCTTT. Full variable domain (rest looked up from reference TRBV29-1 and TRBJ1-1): SAVISQKPSRDICQRGTSLTIQCQVDSQVTMMFWYRQQPGQSLTLIATANQGSEATYESGFVIDKFPISRPNLTFSTLTVSNMSPEDSSIYLCSALRRLNTEAFFGQGTRLTVV.

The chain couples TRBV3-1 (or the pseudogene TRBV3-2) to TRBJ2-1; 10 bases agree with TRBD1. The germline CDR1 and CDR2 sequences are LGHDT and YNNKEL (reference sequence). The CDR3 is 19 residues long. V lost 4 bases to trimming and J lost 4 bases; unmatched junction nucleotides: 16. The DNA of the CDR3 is TGTGCCAGCAGCCCACAACCCGGGACAGGGGATCACGTATACAATGAGCAGTTCTTC. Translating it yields CASSPQPGTGDHVYNEQFF.

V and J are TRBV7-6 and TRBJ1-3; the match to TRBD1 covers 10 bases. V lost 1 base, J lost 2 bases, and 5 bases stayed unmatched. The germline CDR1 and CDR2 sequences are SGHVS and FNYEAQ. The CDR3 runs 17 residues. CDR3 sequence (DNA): TGTGCCAGCAGCTTAGGACAGGGGGCGCAGACTGGAAACACCATATATTTT. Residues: CASSLGQGAQTGNTIYF.

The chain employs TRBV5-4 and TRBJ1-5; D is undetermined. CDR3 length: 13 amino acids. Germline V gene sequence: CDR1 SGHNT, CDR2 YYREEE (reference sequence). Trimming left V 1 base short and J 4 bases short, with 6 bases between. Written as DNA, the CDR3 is TGTGCCAGCAGCTTGTCCGGGAATCAGCCCCAGCATTTT. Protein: CASSLSGNQPQHF.

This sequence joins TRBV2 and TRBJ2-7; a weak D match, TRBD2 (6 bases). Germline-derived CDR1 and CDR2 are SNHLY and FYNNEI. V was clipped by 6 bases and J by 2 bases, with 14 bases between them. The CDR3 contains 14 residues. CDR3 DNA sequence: TGTGCCAGCAGGGTCCGGGACTTGCCCTACGAGCAGTACTTC. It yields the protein CASRVRDLPYEQYF.

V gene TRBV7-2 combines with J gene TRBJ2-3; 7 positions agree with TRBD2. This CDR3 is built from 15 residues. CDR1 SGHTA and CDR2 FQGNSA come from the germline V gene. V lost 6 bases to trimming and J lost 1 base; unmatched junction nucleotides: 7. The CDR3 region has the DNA TGTGCCAGCAGACGCGCGGCGGGGGGCACAGATACGCAGTATTTT. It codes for CASRRAAGGTDTQYF. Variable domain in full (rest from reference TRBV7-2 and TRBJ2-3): GAGVSQSPSNKVTEKGKDVELRCDPISGHTALYWYRQSLGQGLEFLIYFQGNSAPDKSGLPSDRFSAERTGGSVSTLTIQRTQQEDSAVYLCASRRAAGGTDTQYFGPGTRLTVL.

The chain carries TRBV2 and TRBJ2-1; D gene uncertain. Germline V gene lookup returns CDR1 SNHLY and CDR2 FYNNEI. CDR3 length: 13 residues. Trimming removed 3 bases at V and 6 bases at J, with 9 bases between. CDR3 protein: CASSERPANEQFF. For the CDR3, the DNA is TGTGCCAGCAGTGAGAGGCCGGCCAATGAGCAGTTCTTC. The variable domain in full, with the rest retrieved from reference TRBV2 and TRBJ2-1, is EPEVTQTPSHQVTQMGQEVILRCVPISNHLYFYWYRQILGQKVEFLVSFYNNEISEKSEIFDDQFSVERPDGSNFTLKIRSTKLEDSAMYFCASSERPANEQFFGPGTRLTVL.

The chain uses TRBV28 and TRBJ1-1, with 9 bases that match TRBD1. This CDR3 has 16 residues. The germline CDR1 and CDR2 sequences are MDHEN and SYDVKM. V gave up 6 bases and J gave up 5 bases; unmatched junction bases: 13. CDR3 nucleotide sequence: TGTGCCAGCAGCGAACCACAGGGGGCGGGTGGTACTGAAGCTTTCTTT. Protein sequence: CASSEPQGAGGTEAFF.

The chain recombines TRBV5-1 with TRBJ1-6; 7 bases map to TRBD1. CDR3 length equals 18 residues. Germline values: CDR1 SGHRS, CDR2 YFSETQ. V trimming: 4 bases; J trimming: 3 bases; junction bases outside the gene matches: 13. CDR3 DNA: TGCGCCAGCAGCCCCTCCCCGGGGGACAGAAACTATAATTCACCCCTCCACTTT. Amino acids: CASSPSPGDRNYNSPLHF.

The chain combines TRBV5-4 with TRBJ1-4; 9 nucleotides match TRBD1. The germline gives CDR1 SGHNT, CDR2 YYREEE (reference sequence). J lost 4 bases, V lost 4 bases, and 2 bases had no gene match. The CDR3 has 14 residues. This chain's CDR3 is CASSEDRGNEKLFF. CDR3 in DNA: TGTGCCAGCAGCGAGGACAGGGGTAATGAAAAACTGTTTTTT.

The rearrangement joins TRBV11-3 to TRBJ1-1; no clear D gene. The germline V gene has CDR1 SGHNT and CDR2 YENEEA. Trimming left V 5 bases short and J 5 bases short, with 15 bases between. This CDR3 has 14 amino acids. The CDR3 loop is CASSIRVGSTEAFF. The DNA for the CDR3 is TGTGCCAGCAGCATCCGGGTGGGTTCGACTGAAGCTTTCTTT.

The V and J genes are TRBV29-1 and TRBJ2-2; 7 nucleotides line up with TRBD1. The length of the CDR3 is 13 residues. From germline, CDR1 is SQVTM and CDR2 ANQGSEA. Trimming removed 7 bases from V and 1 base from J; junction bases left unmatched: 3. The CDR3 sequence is CSARTGNTGELFF. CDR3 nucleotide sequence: TGCAGCGCCCGGACAGGGAACACCGGGGAGCTGTTTTTT.

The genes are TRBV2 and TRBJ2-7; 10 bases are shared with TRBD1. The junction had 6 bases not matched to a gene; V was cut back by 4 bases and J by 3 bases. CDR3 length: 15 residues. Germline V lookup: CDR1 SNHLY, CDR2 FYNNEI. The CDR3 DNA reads TGTGCCAGCAGTGTGTGGGGGACAGGGGACTACGAGCAGTACTTC. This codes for CASSVWGTGDYEQYF.

The DNA of the CDR3 is TGTGCCAGCACGGACAGTGCAACTAATGAAAAACTGTTTTTT. It translates to CASTDSATNEKLFF. The genes are TRBV5-4 and TRBJ1-4; maybe TRBD1 (6 bases). The V and J ends lost 6 bases and 0 bases respectively, with 9 bases between them. The length of the CDR3 is 14 residues. The germline V gene has CDR1 SGHNT and CDR2 YYREEE (reference sequence).